Shown below are 18 T cell receptor beta chains from a single sample sequenced in a study of T and B cells in COVID-19 patients. BIOMED2 TRB-A/B primer pools were used in multiplex TRB PCR. TCRdb used MiXCR to reprocess the multiplex PCR reads, holding one entry per CDR3 protein. This sample has some 5,000 distinct CDR3 sequences, with over 20% found just once. Blood genomic DNA input for TRB amplification was about 250-550 ng. Source material: blood. The receptors originated from a human donor with active COVID-19.

This sequence joins TRBV6-2 or TRBV6-3 and TRBJ2-7, with D perhaps assigned TRBD1 or TRBD2 (5 bases each). CDR1 is MNHEY and CDR2 is SVGEGT in the germline V gene. V lost 2 bases and J 1 base, leaving 21 bases between the germline ends. The CDR3 has 18 amino acids. CDR3 in DNA: TGTGCCAGCAGTTACCAACCCGCCGGGACCAGGGTGTCCTACGAGCAGTACTTC. This codes for CASSYQPAGTRVSYEQYF.

The chain uses TRBV20-1 and TRBJ1-1; D is undetermined. V was pared by 6 bases and J by 2 bases, with 13 bases between. The germline V gene has CDR1 DFQATT and CDR2 SNEGSKA (reference sequence). This CDR3 spans 13 amino acids. In nucleotides, the CDR3 is TGCAGTGCCAGAAGGGCAGGCAACACTGAAGCTTTCTTT. It codes for CSARRAGNTEAFF.

Sample share makes this clonotype medium-sized (0.01 to 0.1%). The chain couples TRBV12-3 or TRBV12-4 to TRBJ1-4, with unresolved D. Trimming took off 6 bases at V and 3 bases at J, with 8 bases between the two ends. The CDR3 sequence is 13 residues long. CDR3 DNA: TGTGCCAGCAGAGGGATGGCTAATGAAAAACTGTTTTTT. Translated: CASRGMANEKLFF.

J is TRBJ2-1 and V is TRBV20-1; 12 bases match TRBD2. The CDR3 covers 16 residues. Trimming cost V 5 bases and J 3 bases; bases outside gene matches: 8. CDR1 is DFQATT and CDR2 is SNEGSKA in the germline V gene (reference sequence). The CDR3 DNA reads as TGCAGTGCTTCCCCTAGCGGGGGGGCCTACTACAATGAGCAGTTCTTC. Translated, it gives CSASPSGGAYYNEQFF.

This clonotype is termed medium-sized. The chain has TRBV30 and TRBJ2-7, with a possible D match to TRBD1 (6 bases). V lost 8 bases, J lost 3 bases, and 20 bases lay in between. The CDR3 is made up of 14 amino acids. CDR1 GTSNPN and CDR2 SVGIG come from the germline V gene (reference sequence). CDR3 sequence: CAATPGQISYEQYF. CDR3 nucleotide sequence: TGTGCCGCCACCCCGGGACAAATTAGCTACGAGCAGTACTTC. Full variable domain (missing parts from reference TRBV30 and TRBJ2-7): SQTIHQWPATLVQPVGSPLSLECTVEGTSNPNLYWYRQAAGRGLQLLFYSVGIGQISSEVPQNLSASRPQDRQFILSSKKLLLSDSGFYLCAATPGQISYEQYFGPGTRLTVT.

This clonotype came up a few times. J is TRBJ2-7 and V is TRBV5-8; TRBD2 might be the D (5 bases). The CDR3 length is 14 residues. Germline V lookup: CDR1 SGHTS, CDR2 YDEGEE. V was cut by 1 base and J by 3 bases, with 11 bases left in between. The CDR3 nucleotides read TGTGCCAGCAGCTTGAGAGGGATCGGCTACGAGCAGTACTTC. This translates into CASSLRGIGYEQYF. The full variable domain, its missing parts supplied by reference TRBV5-8 and TRBJ2-7, is EAGVTQSPTHLIKTRGQQATLRCSPISGHTSVYWYQQALGLGLQFLLWYDEGEERNRGNFPPRFSGRQFPNYSSELNVNALELEDSALYLCASSLRGIGYEQYFGPGTRLTVT.

This clonotype was detected only once. The CDR3 reads CSVVTSGRDAKNIQYF. Written as DNA, the CDR3 is TGCAGCGTAGTAACTAGCGGGAGAGACGCCAAAAACATTCAGTACTTC. This chain connects TRBV29-1 to TRBJ2-4, with 11 bases lining up with TRBD2. The CDR3 loop spans 16 amino acids. Germline CDR1 SQVTM, CDR2 ANQGSEA. V dropped 6 bases and J dropped 1; count of bases not matched to a gene: 8.

This clonotype came up a few times. The chain is built from TRBV11-2 and TRBJ2-1, with 7 bases lining up with TRBD2. The CDR3 sequence is 16 residues long. Trimming removed 4 bases from V and 9 bases from J; junction bases left unmatched: 15. Germline V gene sequence: CDR1 SGHAT, CDR2 FQNNGV. Here the CDR3 reads CASSSSTGLASGEQFF. The CDR3 DNA sequence: TGTGCCAGCAGCTCTTCAACCGGGCTAGCTAGCGGTGAGCAGTTCTTC.

This clonotype was observed at least ten times. This chain joins TRBV6-1 and TRBJ1-2; D perhaps matches TRBD1 (5 bases). Germline V gene data show CDR1 as MNHNS and CDR2 as SASEGT. This CDR3 contains 13 residues. The V and J ends lost 4 bases and 5 bases respectively, with 11 bases between them. CDR3 sequence (DNA): TGTGCCAGCAGTGTTCTGACAGATTATGGCTACACCTTC. Its translation is CASSVLTDYGYTF.

The J gene is TRBJ2-2, the V gene TRBV19; 9 positions match TRBD1. Germline V gene lookup returns CDR1 LNHDA and CDR2 SQIVND (reference sequence). With V trimmed by 6 bases and J by 6 bases, 5 bases remained unmatched. CDR3 length: 14 amino acids. This chain's CDR3 is CASRLQGAAGELFF. CDR3 DNA: TGTGCCAGTAGGTTACAGGGGGCGGCCGGGGAGCTGTTTTTT.

CDR3 sequence (DNA): TGCAGCGCTTGGACAGGGGCGGGAGGCTACAATGAGCAGTTCTTC. Translation gives CSAWTGAGGYNEQFF. The chain employs TRBV29-1 and TRBJ2-1, with TRBD1 as a possible D gene (9 bases). Germline CDR1 and CDR2: SQVTM and ANQGSEA. This CDR3 is 15 amino acids long. V lost 7 bases, J lost 3 bases, and 19 bases lay in between.

In its sample, this clonotype is medium-sized. This chain joins TRBV27 and TRBJ2-5; 8 positions match TRBD2. Unmatched junction bases numbered 14, after V lost 3 bases and J lost 2 bases. This CDR3 region has 18 residues. Germline V CDR1 and CDR2: MNHEY, SMNVEV (reference sequence). CDR3 in amino acids: CASSFLAGGPLLQETQYF. As DNA, the CDR3 is TGTGCCAGCAGTTTCTTGGCGGGAGGCCCACTGCTTCAAGAGACCCAGTACTTC.

CDR3 DNA sequence: TGCGCCAGCAGCCACTCACAGGGGACAATCTACAATGAGCAGTTCTTC. It codes for CASSHSQGTIYNEQFF. The V and J genes are TRBV4-3 and TRBJ2-1; 7 positions match TRBD1. CDR1 is LGHNA, CDR2 YSLEER, per germline. The CDR3 sequence is 16 residues long. V was pared by 3 bases and J by 3 bases, with 8 bases of the junction left unmatched.

This clonotype has a count of ten or more. V is TRBV7-2 and J is TRBJ2-1, with a tentative D call TRBD2 (6 bases). Germline V gives CDR1 SGHTA, CDR2 FQGNSA. V dropped 1 base and J dropped 7 bases, with 11 bases sitting between them. The CDR3 sequence is 14 residues long. CDR3 coding DNA: TGTGCCAGCAGCTTAGTGGTTGCGGGGAATGAGCAGTTCTTC. Residues: CASSLVVAGNEQFF.

By share, this clonotype ranks as medium-sized. The V gene is TRBV19, the J gene TRBJ2-3; D is perhaps TRBD1 (7 bases). V was shortened by 3 bases and J by 3 bases, with 13 bases between the two germline ends. The germline V gene encodes CDR1 LNHDA and CDR2 SQIVND (reference sequence). This CDR3 spans 15 amino acids. The CDR3 DNA reads as TGTGCCAGTAGTATGGAGGGGGCCTCGACAGATACGCAGTATTTT. This codes for CASSMEGASTDTQYF.

Only a few counts were recorded for this clonotype. J is TRBJ2-7 and V is TRBV20-1; D not certain. The CDR3 is made up of 12 amino acids. Germline loops: CDR1 DFQATT, CDR2 SNEGSKA (reference sequence). The V and J ends lost 5 bases and 5 bases respectively, with 13 bases between them. The CDR3 spells CSAHVRVNEQYF. CDR3 nucleotides: TGCAGTGCTCATGTTCGGGTCAACGAGCAGTACTTC.

Here the CDR3 DNA reads TGTGCCAGCAGCTTAGTAGGCGGGGGGGCCGGTGAGCAGTTCTTC. Protein: CASSLVGGGAGEQFF. The chain recombines TRBV7-9 with TRBJ2-1, with 9 bases matching TRBD2. The CDR3 contains 15 residues. The V gene's germline CDR1 is SEHNR and CDR2 FQNEAQ (reference sequence). Trimming took 1 base from V and 9 from J; bases not matched to a gene: 7. Drawing the rest from reference TRBV7-9 and TRBJ2-1, the complete variable domain is DTGVSQNPRHKITKRGQNVTFRCDPISEHNRLYWYRQTLGQGPEFLTYFQNEAQLEKSRLLSDRFSAERPKGSFSTLEIQRTEQGDSAMYLCASSLVGGGAGEQFFGPGTRLTVL.

This clonotype was counted many times. V is TRBV18 and J is TRBJ1-1; tentative D call: TRBD1 (5 bases). Germline loops: CDR1 KGHSH, CDR2 LQKENI. V was shortened by 0 bases and J by 1 base, with 12 bases between the two germline ends. The CDR3 runs to 16 residues. The CDR3 DNA reads as TGTGCCAGCTCACCACCGATGCCAGGGACGAACACTGAAGCTTTCTTT. Its translation: CASSPPMPGTNTEAFF.